The rows below give T cell receptor beta chains drawn from one sample of a study of blood T cell repertoires in COVID-19. The method was immunoSEQ multiplex PCR; TCRdb's version includes in-frame clones alone and lacks a portion of them. Among fewer than 350,000 clones listed, around nine tenths were seen once. Sequencing used PBMCs or T cells enriched from blood (not recorded which). Receptors originate from a woman in her 40s who had recovered from COVID-19. Both conserved end residues are part of each CDR3. D genes are given only for firm matches. Clone size is given for some rows only: seen once, a few or many times, or a class if the clone is expanded.

TRBJ1-3 | TRBV9 | once | NA | CASSLGRGSSGNTIYF | TGTGCCAGCAGCTTGGGGAGGGGATCCTCTGGAAACACCATATATTTT
TRBJ2-3 | TRBV10-3 | once | NA | CAISPGAVRDRDTQYF | TGTGCCATCAGCCCGGGAGCGGTAAGAGATAGAGATACGCAGTATTTT
TRBJ2-3 | TRBV27 | NA | NA | CASSLYNGAGSDTQYF | TGTGCCAGCAGTTTATATAACGGTGCGGGATCAGATACGCAGTATTTT
TRBJ1-6 | TRBV19 | NA | NA | CASSIGRSLWENSPLHF | TGTGCCAGTAGTATCGGACGGAGTCTGTGGGAGAATTCACCCCTCCACTTT
TRBJ1-1 | TRBV7-3 | NA | NA | CASRMAGNTEAFF | TGTGCCAGCAGGATGGCAGGGAACACTGAAGCTTTCTTT
TRBJ2-1 | TRBV4-3 | few | NA | CASSRLAEESYNEQFF | TGCGCCAGCAGCCGATTGGCGGAGGAGTCCTACAATGAGCAGTTCTTC
TRBJ1-2 | TRBV2 | NA | TRBD1 | CASSGQGAPGGYTF | TGTGCCAGCAGTGGACAGGGGGCCCCAGGTGGCTACACCTTC
TRBJ2-5 | TRBV3-1/TRBV3-2 | NA | NA | CASRHSGVQETQYF | TGTGCCAGCAGACACTCAGGGGTCCAAGAGACCCAGTACTTC
TRBJ1-2 | TRBV15 | NA | NA | CATSRAQTGSNYGYTF | TGTGCCACCAGCAGAGCTCAGACAGGATCTAACTATGGCTACACCTTC
TRBJ2-1 | TRBV28 | NA | NA | CASRPPLGDNEQFF | TGTGCCAGCAGGCCTCCACTAGGAGATAATGAGCAGTTCTTC
TRBJ2-2 | TRBV28 | NA | TRBD1 | CASGPGQAGTGELFF | TGTGCCAGCGGACCGGGACAGGCCGGCACCGGGGAGCTGTTTTTT
TRBJ2-2 | TRBV7-9 | once | NA | CASSLWGGTGELFF | TGTGCCAGCAGCTTATGGGGAGGCACCGGGGAGCTGTTTTTT
TRBJ2-1 | TRBV7-9 | NA | TRBD2 | CASSSSLAGGYNEQFF | TGTGCCAGCAGCTCCTCCCTAGCGGGAGGTTACAATGAGCAGTTCTTC
TRBJ2-1 | TRBV19 | NA | NA | CASSIGLPYNEQFF | TGTGCCAGTAGTATAGGACTGCCCTACAATGAGCAGTTCTTC
TRBJ2-7 | TRBV6-5 | NA | TRBD1 | CASSYPPGQGTYEQYF | TGTGCCAGCAGTTACCCACCGGGACAGGGGACCTACGAGCAGTACTTC
TRBJ2-7 | TRBV7-2 | NA | TRBD2 | CASSLVAGGSRNEQYF | TGTGCCAGCAGCCTTGTAGCGGGAGGGTCGAGAAACGAGCAGTACTTC
TRBJ2-7 | TRBV19 | few | TRBD1 | CASSIAEQGDYEQYF | TGTGCCAGTAGTATAGCCGAACAGGGGGATTACGAGCAGTACTTC
TRBJ2-2 | TRBV19 | once | TRBD2 | CASTLRVAGRAGELFF | TGTGCCAGTACCCTTAGGGTAGCGGGGAGGGCCGGGGAGCTGTTTTTT
TRBJ2-1 | TRBV6-2/TRBV6-3 | few | NA | CASSYSTRNEQFF | TGTGCCAGCAGTTACTCTACGAGGAATGAGCAGTTCTTC
TRBJ1-1 | TRBV7-9 | NA | NA | CASSLAEAGGTEAFF | TGTGCCAGCAGCTTAGCCGAGGCGGGGGGCACTGAAGCTTTCTTT
TRBJ2-2 | TRBV10-1 | NA | NA | CASSESRVQATGELFF | TGCGCCAGCAGTGAGTCAAGGGTACAGGCGACCGGGGAGCTGTTTTTT
TRBJ2-5 | TRBV28 | NA | TRBD1 | CASRTQGAETQYF | TGTGCCAGCAGGACACAGGGGGCAGAGACCCAGTACTTC
TRBJ2-2 | TRBV7-7 | NA | TRBD2 | CASSLVVGGGTNTGELFF | TGTGCTAGCAGCTTAGTGGTCGGCGGGGGGACAAACACCGGGGAGCTGTTTTTT
TRBJ2-2 | TRBV28 | NA | NA | CASSPGWGRDTGELFF | TGTGCCAGCAGCCCGGGTTGGGGCAGAGACACCGGGGAGCTGTTTTTT
TRBJ2-1 | TRBV27 | NA | TRBD1 | CASSPPDRGHNEQFF | TGTGCCAGCAGCCCTCCGGACAGGGGCCACAATGAGCAGTTCTTC
TRBJ1-4 | TRBV4-1 | NA | TRBD1 | CASSQNRGIWEKLFF | TGCGCCAGCAGCCAAAACAGGGGGATTTGGGAAAAACTGTTTTTT
TRBJ2-5 | TRBV20-1 | NA | NA | CSAQGQETQYF | TGCAGTGCCCAGGGTCAAGAGACCCAGTACTTC
TRBJ1-1 | TRBV30 | once | NA | CAWRGGDGSTEAFF | TGTGCCTGGAGGGGCGGGGATGGGAGCACTGAAGCTTTCTTT
TRBJ2-1 | TRBV28 | once | TRBD1 | CASSSRDRGIDEQFF | TGTGCCAGCAGTTCGCGGGACAGGGGAATCGATGAGCAGTTCTTC
TRBJ1-1 | TRBV6-5 | NA | NA | CASSFHRTAEAFF | TGTGCCAGCAGTTTCCACCGGACTGCTGAAGCTTTCTTT
TRBJ2-1 | TRBV6-2/TRBV6-3 | NA | TRBD2 | CASSYSRVAGVQFF | TGTGCCAGCAGTTACTCGAGGGTAGCGGGAGTACAGTTCTTC
TRBJ1-5 | TRBV24-1 | NA | TRBD1 | CATSDPTGGNQPQHF | TGTGCCACCAGTGATCCTACAGGGGGCAATCAGCCCCAGCATTTT
TRBJ2-3 | TRBV7-9 | NA | NA | CASSRLQPGREPDTQYF | TGTGCCAGCAGCCGCCTCCAGCCGGGCAGGGAACCAGATACGCAGTATTTT
TRBJ2-2 | TRBV7-3 | NA | TRBD2 | CASAPAGENTGELFF | TGTGCCAGCGCCCCGGCGGGAGAGAACACCGGGGAGCTGTTTTTT
TRBJ1-2 | TRBV5-6 | NA | TRBD1 | CASRGRGLDNYGYTF | TGTGCCTCCAGGGGGCGAGGGCTAGATAACTATGGCTACACCTTC
TRBJ2-5 | TRBV3-1/TRBV3-2 | NA | TRBD2 | CASSHLEERGAGETQYF | TGTGCCAGCAGCCATCTCGAGGAGCGGGGGGCCGGGGAGACCCAGTACTTC
TRBJ2-6 | TRBV5-6 | few | NA | CASSPPPDRSGANVLTF | TGTGCCAGCAGCCCTCCCCCAGATCGCTCTGGGGCCAACGTCCTGACTTTC
TRBJ2-5 | TRBV5-4 | NA | NA | CASSVTGQETQYF | TGTGCCAGCAGCGTAACAGGGCAAGAGACCCAGTACTTC
TRBJ2-5 | TRBV5-4 | NA | NA | CASSLGGREETQYF | TGTGCCAGCAGCTTGGGGGGGCGAGAAGAGACCCAGTACTTC
TRBJ2-1 | TRBV10-3 | NA | TRBD2 | CAISTLAGGPGNEQFF | TGTGCCATCAGCACCCTAGCGGGAGGGCCGGGCAATGAGCAGTTCTTC
TRBJ1-3 | TRBV28 | NA | NA | CASSPAGGGNTIYF | TGTGCCAGCAGCCCAGCGGGTGGCGGAAACACCATATATTTT
TRBJ1-1 | TRBV4-1 | NA | NA | CASSQPKGVGEAFF | TGCGCCAGCAGCCAACCTAAAGGGGTAGGTGAAGCTTTCTTT
TRBJ2-2 | TRBV19 | NA | TRBD1 | CASSLQGAGELFF | TGTGCCAGTAGTTTACAGGGGGCCGGGGAGCTGTTTTTT
TRBJ1-1 | TRBV29-1 | NA | NA | CSVAGASNTEAFF | TGCAGCGTTGCGGGAGCTTCGAACACTGAAGCTTTCTTT
TRBJ1-3 | TRBV7-7 | NA | NA | CASSLSAGAGNTIYF | TGTGCTAGCAGCTTAAGCGCAGGGGCTGGAAACACCATATATTTT
TRBJ1-1 | TRBV27 | NA | NA | CASSFKGWTEAFF | TGTGCCAGCAGTTTTAAGGGGTGGACTGAAGCTTTCTTT
TRBJ1-1 | TRBV30 | NA | NA | CAWRLFSGSTEAFF | TGTGCCTGGCGCCTTTTCTCTGGGAGCACTGAAGCTTTCTTT
TRBJ2-4 | TRBV2 | NA | TRBD2 | CASNVGLAGGSYIQYF | TGTGCCAGCAACGTGGGACTAGCGGGAGGAAGCTACATTCAGTACTTC
TRBJ2-7 | TRBV3-1/TRBV3-2 | NA | TRBD1 | CASSQGTGGYEQYF | TGTGCCAGCAGCCAAGGTACAGGGGGCTACGAGCAGTACTTC
TRBJ1-1 | TRBV11-2 | NA | TRBD1 | CASSLETGSEAFF | TGTGCCAGCAGCTTAGAGACAGGGAGTGAAGCTTTCTTT
TRBJ2-6 | TRBV4-3 | NA | NA | CASSQDKRTVFSGANVLTF | TGCGCCAGCAGCCAAGATAAGCGGACAGTCTTCTCTGGGGCCAACGTCCTGACTTTC
TRBJ2-1 | TRBV7-3 | NA | NA | CASSRTRYNEQFF | TGTGCCAGCAGCCGCACTAGGTACAATGAGCAGTTCTTC
TRBJ2-3 | TRBV7-2 | NA | TRBD2 | CASTLSGRITDTQYF | TGTGCCAGCACCCTTAGCGGGAGAATCACAGATACGCAGTATTTT
TRBJ2-2 | TRBV10-2 | NA | NA | CASSQSEEAGELFF | TGCGCCAGCAGCCAGTCCGAGGAAGCCGGGGAGCTGTTTTTT
TRBJ1-4 | TRBV5-1 | NA | TRBD1 | CASSLGDSDEKLFF | TGCGCCAGCAGCTTGGGGGACAGCGATGAAAAACTGTTTTTT